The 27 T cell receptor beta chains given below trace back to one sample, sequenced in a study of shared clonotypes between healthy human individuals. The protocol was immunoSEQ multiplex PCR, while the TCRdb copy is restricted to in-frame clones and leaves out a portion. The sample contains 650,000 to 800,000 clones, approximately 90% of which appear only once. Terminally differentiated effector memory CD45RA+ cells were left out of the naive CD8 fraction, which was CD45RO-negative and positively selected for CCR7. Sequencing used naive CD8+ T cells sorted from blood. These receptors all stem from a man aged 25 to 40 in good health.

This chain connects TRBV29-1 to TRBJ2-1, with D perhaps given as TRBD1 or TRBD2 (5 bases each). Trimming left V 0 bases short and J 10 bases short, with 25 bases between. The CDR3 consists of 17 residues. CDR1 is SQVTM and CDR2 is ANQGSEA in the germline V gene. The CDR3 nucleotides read TGCAGCGTTGAAGACTCGGGGACCGCAGGGCACCGCGGGGAGCAGTTCTTC. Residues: CSVEDSGTAGHRGEQFF.

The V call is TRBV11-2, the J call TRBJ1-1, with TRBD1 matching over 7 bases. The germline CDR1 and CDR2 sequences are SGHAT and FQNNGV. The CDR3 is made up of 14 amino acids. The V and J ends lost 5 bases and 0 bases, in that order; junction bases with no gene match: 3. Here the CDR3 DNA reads TGTGCCAGCAGCCAGGGACAGATGAACACTGAAGCTTTCTTT. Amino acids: CASSQGQMNTEAFF.

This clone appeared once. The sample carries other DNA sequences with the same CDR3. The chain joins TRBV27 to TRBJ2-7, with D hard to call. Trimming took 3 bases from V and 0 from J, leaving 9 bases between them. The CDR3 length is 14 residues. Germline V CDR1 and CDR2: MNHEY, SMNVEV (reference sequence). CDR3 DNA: TGTGCCAGCAGTTTTGCGGATAGCTCCTACGAGCAGTACTTC. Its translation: CASSFADSSYEQYF.

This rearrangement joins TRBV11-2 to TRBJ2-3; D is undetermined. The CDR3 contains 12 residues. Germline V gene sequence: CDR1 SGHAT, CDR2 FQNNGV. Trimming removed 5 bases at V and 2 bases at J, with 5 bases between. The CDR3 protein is CASSLFTDTQYF. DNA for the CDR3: TGTGCCAGCAGCCTGTTCACAGATACGCAGTATTTT.

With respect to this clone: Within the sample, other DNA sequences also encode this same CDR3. DNA for the CDR3: TGTGCCAGCAGCTTAGAAGTAGGGGGTGGGTACGAGCAGTACTTC. This gives the protein CASSLEVGGGYEQYF. The chain recombines TRBV7-6 with TRBJ2-7, with D maybe TRBD1 (6 bases). The CDR3 is made up of 15 amino acids. Germline CDR1 is SGHVS and CDR2 is FNYEAQ. V gave up 1 base and J gave up 4 bases, with 14 bases separating them.

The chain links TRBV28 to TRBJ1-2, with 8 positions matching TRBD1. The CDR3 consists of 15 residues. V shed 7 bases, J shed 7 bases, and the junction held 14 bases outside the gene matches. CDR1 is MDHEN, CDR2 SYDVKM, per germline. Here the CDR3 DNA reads TGTGCCAGCACCCACCCGGACAGGGACTTGTCTGGCTACACCTTC. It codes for CASTHPDRDLSGYTF.

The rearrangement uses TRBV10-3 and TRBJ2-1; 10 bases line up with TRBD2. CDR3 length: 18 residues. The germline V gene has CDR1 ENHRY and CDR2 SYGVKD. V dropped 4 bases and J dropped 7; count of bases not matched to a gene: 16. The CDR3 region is CAISALGLADPGWNEQFF. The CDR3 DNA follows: TGTGCCATCAGTGCCCTCGGACTAGCGGATCCAGGGTGGAATGAGCAGTTCTTC.

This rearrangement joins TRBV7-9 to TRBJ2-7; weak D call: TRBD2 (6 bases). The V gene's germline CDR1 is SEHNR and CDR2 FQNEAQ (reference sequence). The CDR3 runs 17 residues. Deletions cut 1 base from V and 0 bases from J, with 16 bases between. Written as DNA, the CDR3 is TGTGCCAGCAGCTTAGTAGGAGGCGGGGCGAGCTCCTACGAGCAGTACTTC. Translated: CASSLVGGGASSYEQYF. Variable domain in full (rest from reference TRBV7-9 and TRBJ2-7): DTGVSQNPRHKITKRGQNVTFRCDPISEHNRLYWYRQTLGQGPEFLTYFQNEAQLEKSRLLSDRFSAERPKGSFSTLEIQRTEQGDSAMYLCASSLVGGGASSYEQYFGPGTRLTVT.

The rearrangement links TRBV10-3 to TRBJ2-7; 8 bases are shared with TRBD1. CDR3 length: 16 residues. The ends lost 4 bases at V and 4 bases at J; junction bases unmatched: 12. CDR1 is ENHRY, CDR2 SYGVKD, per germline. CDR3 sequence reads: CAISGNDRGSMYEQYF. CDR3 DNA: TGTGCCATCAGTGGGAATGACAGGGGATCGATGTACGAGCAGTACTTC.

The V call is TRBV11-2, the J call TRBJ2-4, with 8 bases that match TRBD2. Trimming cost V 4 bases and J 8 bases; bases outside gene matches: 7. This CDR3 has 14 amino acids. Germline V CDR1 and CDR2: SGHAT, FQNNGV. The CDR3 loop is CASSSWTSRDIQYF. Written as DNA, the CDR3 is TGTGCCAGCAGCTCCTGGACTAGCAGGGACATTCAGTACTTC.

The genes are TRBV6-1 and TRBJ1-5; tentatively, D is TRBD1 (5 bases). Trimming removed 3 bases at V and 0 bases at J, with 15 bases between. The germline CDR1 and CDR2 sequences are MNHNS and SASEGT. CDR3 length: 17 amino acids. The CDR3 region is CASSDEGQDYSNQPQHF. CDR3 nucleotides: TGTGCCAGCAGTGATGAGGGGCAAGATTATAGCAATCAGCCCCAGCATTTT.

CDR3 nucleotide sequence: TGCGCCAGCAGCTTGGGGGCGGGAGGAACCATGGATACGCAGTATTTT. It translates to CASSLGAGGTMDTQYF. J is TRBJ2-3 and V is TRBV5-1; 8 bases fit TRBD2. The CDR3 loop spans 16 amino acids. Germline CDR1 SGHRS, CDR2 YFSETQ. J was trimmed by 6 bases and V by 0 bases; bases with no gene match: 9.

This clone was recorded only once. The CDR3 region has the DNA TGTGCCAGCAGTGCGGTCGGGTGGCAAGAGACCCAGTACTTC. Amino acids: CASSAVGWQETQYF. V usage is TRBV6-6 and J usage is TRBJ2-5; no clear D gene. Trimming took 5 bases from V and 2 from J, leaving 12 bases between them. The CDR3 covers 14 residues. CDR1 and CDR2 (germline): MNHNY, SVGAGI (reference sequence).

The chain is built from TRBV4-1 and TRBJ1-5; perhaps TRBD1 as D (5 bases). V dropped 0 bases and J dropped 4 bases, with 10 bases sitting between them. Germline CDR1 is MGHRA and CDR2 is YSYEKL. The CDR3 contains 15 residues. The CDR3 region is CASSQEQAENQPQHF. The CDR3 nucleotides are TGCGCCAGCAGCCAAGAACAGGCCGAGAATCAGCCCCAGCATTTT.

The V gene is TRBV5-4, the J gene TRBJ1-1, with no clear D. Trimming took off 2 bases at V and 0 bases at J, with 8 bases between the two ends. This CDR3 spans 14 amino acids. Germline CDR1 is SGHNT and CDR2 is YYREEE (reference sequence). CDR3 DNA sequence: TGTGCCAGCAGCTTAGCAGCGGTGAACACTGAAGCTTTCTTT. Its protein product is CASSLAAVNTEAFF.

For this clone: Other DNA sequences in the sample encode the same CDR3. CDR3 nucleotide sequence: TGTGCCACCAGCATTGGGACAGGGGGCTACGAGCAGTACTTC. Encoded protein: CATSIGTGGYEQYF. This chain connects TRBV15 to TRBJ2-7; 11 bases line up with TRBD1. J gave up 3 bases and V 4 bases, and 2 bases lay outside the gene matches. The CDR3 runs 14 residues. Germline assignment: CDR1 LNHNV and CDR2 YYDKDF (reference sequence).

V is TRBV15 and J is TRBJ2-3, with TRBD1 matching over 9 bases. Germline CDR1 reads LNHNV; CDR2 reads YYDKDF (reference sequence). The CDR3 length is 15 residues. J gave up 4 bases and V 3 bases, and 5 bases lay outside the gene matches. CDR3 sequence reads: CATSSPGQGPDTQYF. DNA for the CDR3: TGTGCCACCAGCAGTCCGGGACAGGGCCCAGATACGCAGTATTTT.

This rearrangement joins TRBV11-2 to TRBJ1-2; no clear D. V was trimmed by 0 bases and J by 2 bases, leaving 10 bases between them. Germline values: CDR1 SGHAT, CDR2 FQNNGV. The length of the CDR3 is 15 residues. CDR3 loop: CASSLEYGPNYGYTF. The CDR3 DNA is TGTGCCAGCAGCTTAGAGTATGGGCCGAACTATGGCTACACCTTC.

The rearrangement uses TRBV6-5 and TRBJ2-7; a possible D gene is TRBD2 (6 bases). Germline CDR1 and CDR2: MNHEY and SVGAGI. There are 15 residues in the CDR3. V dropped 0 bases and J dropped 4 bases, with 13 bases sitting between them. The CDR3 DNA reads TGTGCCAGCAGTTACTCGGCGGGATTGTCATACGAGCAGTACTTC. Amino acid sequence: CASSYSAGLSYEQYF.

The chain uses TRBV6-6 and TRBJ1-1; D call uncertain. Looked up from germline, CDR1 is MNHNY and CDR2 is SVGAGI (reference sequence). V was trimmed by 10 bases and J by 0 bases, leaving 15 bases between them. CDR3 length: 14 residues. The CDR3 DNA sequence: TGTGCCACCAAGCCTGGCCTGATGAACACTGAAGCTTTCTTT. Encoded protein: CATKPGLMNTEAFF.

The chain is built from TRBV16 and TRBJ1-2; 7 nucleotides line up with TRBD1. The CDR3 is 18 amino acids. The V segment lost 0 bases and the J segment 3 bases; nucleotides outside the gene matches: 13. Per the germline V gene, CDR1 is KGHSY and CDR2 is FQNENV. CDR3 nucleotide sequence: TGTGCCAGCAGCCAATCTCGAGGGGGCTGGGGGCAGGACTATGGCTACACCTTC. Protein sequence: CASSQSRGGWGQDYGYTF.

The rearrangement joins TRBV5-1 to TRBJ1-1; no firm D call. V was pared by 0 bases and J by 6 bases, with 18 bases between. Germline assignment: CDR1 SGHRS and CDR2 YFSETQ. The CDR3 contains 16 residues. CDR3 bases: TGCGCCAGCAGCTTGGCCCCGGGAGCGGATGTCGCTGAAGCTTTCTTT. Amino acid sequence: CASSLAPGADVAEAFF.

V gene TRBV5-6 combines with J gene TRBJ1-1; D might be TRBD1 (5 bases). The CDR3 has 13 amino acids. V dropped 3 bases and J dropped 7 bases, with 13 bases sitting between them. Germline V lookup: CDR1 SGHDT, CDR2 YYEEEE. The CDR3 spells CASSSGSVYEAFF. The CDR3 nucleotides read TGTGCCAGCAGCTCAGGGAGCGTTTATGAAGCTTTCTTT.

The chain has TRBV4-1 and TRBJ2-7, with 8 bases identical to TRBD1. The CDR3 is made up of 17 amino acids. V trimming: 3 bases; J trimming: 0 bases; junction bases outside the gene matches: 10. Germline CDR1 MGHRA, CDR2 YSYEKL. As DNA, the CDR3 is TGCGCCAGCAGCCACTCTCCCGGGACAGGACCCTCCTACGAGCAGTACTTC. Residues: CASSHSPGTGPSYEQYF.

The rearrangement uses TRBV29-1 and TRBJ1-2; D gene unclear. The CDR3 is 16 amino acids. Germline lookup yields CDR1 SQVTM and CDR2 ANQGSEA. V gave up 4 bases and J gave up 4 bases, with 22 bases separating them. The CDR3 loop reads CSVVHSEVGIGYGYTF. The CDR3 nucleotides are TGCAGCGTTGTCCACTCCGAGGTAGGAATCGGCTATGGCTACACCTTC. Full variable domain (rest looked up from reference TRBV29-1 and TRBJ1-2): SAVISQKPSRDICQRGTSLTIQCQVDSQVTMMFWYRQQPGQSLTLIATANQGSEATYESGFVIDKFPISRPNLTFSTLTVSNMSPEDSSIYLCSVVHSEVGIGYGYTFGSGTRLTVV.

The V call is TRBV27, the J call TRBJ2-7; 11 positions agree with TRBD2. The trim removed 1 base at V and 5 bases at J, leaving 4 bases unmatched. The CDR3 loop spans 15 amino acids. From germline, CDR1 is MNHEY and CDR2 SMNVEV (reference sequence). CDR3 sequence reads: CASSLFTSGSHEQYF. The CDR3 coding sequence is TGTGCCAGCAGTTTATTCACTAGCGGGAGCCACGAGCAGTACTTC.

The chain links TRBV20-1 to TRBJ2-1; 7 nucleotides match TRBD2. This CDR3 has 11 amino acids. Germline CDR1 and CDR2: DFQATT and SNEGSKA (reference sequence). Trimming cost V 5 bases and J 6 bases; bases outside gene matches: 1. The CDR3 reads CSALAGNEQFF. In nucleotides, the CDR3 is TGCAGTGCTTTAGCGGGCAATGAGCAGTTCTTC.